This TCR beta chain came from a study of cytomegalovirus exposure and HLA in healthy donors. With regard to this clone: The antigen remains undetermined.

General study points: By HLA locus, TCR association rates varied in a later analysis, with DRB1 showing the most and HLA-C the fewest. Listed as cytomegalovirus-associated were 150 or so TCR beta chains. Association of a missense DCLRE1C variant with TCR beta V- and J-gene trimming was reported in a later analysis.

PCR employed 60 Vbeta and 13 Jbeta primers. TCRdb keeps only in-frame clones here, not all; method: immunoSEQ multiplex PCR. In the table there are 130,000 or so clones, 70% to 80% of which are singletons. Sequencing was carried out using PBMCs. The TCR comes from a man aged 25-40 years in good health and CMV-seronegative.

Here the CDR3 DNA reads TGTGCCAGCTCAACGACAGGGAGGTATGGCTACACCTTC. Translating it yields CASSTTGRYGYTF. This chain links TRBV28 with TRBJ1-2; 7 nucleotides match TRBD1. Germline CDR1 reads MDHEN; CDR2 reads SYDVKM. After removal of 8 bases from V and 5 bases from J, the junction contained 8 bases not matched to a gene. CDR3 size: 13 residues.